This T cell receptor beta chain was found in a study of response to subunit inactivated influenza vaccine. The V end was cut by 3 bases, the J end by 7 bases, with 15 bases between. Germline CDR1 reads DFQATT; CDR2 reads SNEGSKA (reference sequence). The CDR3 runs to 13 residues. Using its own MiXCR run on the RT-PCR reads, TCRdb lists one record per CDR3 protein. The data show hundreds of thousands of distinct CDR3 sequences, approximately 7.7% seen once. Sequenced material: PBMCs from blood, taken around 25 months after vaccination. The chain has TRBV20-1 and TRBJ1-2; tentative D call: TRBD1 (5 bases). The sequence was obtained from a man aged 50 to 69 who received an inactivated influenza vaccine. CDR3 sequence (DNA): TGCAGTGCTAGTAGCGCAGGGCCCGCTGGCTACACCTTC. Translation: CSASSAGPAGYTF.